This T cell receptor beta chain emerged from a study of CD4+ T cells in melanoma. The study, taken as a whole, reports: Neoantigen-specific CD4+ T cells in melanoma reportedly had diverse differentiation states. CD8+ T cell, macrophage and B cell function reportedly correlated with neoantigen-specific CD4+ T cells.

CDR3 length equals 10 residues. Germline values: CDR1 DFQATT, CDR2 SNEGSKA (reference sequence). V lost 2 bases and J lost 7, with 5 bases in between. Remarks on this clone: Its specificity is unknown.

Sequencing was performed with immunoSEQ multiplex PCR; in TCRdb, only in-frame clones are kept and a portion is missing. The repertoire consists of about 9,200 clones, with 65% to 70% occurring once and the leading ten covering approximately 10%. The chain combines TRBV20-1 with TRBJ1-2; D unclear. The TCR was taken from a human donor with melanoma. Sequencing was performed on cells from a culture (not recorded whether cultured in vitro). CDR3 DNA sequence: TGCAGTGCTAGATCCCTTGGCTACACCTTC. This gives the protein CSARSLGYTF.